This T cell receptor beta chain stems from a study of cytomegalovirus exposure and HLA in healthy donors. Study as a whole: In a previous analysis, 117 million unique TCR beta sequences were found from roughly 180 million T cells.

The germline CDR1 and CDR2 sequences are SSHAT and FNYEAQ (reference sequence). This CDR3 is 13 amino acids long. A word on this clone: A junction end diverges from the germline sequence, so it may reflect a read error.

Amplification used 60 Vbeta primers and 13 Jbeta primers. Authors' data handling: In a later analysis, of 79 million or so unique beta chains, 9 million to 11 million appeared in at least two donors. Clones were read by immunoSEQ multiplex PCR, and TCRdb kept only the in-frame ones, dropping some. The V and J calls and the clone size are those of that table, but D and trimming were determined from the DNA. The sample has roughly 100,000 clones, more than 65% seen once. The receptor was derived from a man aged 30-40 years in good health and CMV-seronegative. This chain links TRBV7-7 with TRBJ2-5, with D possibly matching TRBD1 (6 bases). The sequenced material came from PBMCs. The CDR3 bases are TGTGCTAGCAGCTTAGTCCGGGACAACAACCAGTACTTC. It encodes CASSLVRDNNQYF. The whole variable domain, remainder taken from reference TRBV7-7 and TRBJ2-5, is GAGVSQSPRYKVTKRGQDVTLRCDPISSHATLYWYQQALGQGPEFLTYFNYEAQPDKSGLPSDRFSAERPEGSISTLTIQRTEQRDSAMYRCASSLVRDNNQYFGPGTRLLVL.